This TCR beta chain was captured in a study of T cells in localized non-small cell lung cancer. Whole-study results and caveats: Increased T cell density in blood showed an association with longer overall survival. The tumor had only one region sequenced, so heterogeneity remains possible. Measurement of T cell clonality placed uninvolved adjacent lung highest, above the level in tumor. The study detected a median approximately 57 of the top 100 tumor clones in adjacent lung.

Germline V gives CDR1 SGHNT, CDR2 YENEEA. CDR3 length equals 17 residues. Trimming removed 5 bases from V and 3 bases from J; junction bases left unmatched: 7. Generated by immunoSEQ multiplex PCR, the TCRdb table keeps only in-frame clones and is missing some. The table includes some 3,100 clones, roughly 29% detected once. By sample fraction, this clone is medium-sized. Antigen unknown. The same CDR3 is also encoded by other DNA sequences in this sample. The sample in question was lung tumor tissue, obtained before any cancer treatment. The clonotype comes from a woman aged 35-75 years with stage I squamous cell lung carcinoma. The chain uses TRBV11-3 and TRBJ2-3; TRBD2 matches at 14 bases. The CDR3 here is CASSLRLAGGPTDTQYF. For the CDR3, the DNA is TGTGCCAGCAGCCTCCGACTAGCGGGGGGGCCGACAGATACGCAGTATTTT.